Listed here are 30 T cell receptor beta chains from one sample, sequenced in a study of T-cell reconstitution after alpha-beta-depleted transplantation in children. Unique molecular identifiers were incorporated during preparation of the TCRbeta library. TCRdb re-called the PCR reads through MiXCR, storing one row per CDR3 protein. There are hundreds of thousands of distinct CDR3 sequences in the sample; about a tenth occur only once, and 28% lies in the top ten. The material sequenced was PBMCs, taken before TCRalphabeta/CD19-depleted stem cell transplant. These receptors all come from a child under two years old with acute myeloid leukemia, due to receive a stem cell transplant.

This clonotype was seen at least ten times. This rearrangement joins TRBV29-1 to TRBJ2-3; D unresolved. CDR1 and CDR2 (germline): SQVTM, ANQGSEA. V shed 5 bases and J shed 2 bases, with 11 bases lying between them. The CDR3 loop spans 13 amino acids. CDR3 sequence reads: CSVRQDLTDTQYF. CDR3 bases: TGCAGCGTTCGCCAGGATCTCACAGATACGCAGTATTTT.

This clonotype was picked up a small number of times. The V call is TRBV10-1, the J call TRBJ1-1; D is perhaps TRBD1 (6 bases). The CDR3 length is 17 residues. Germline assignment: CDR1 WNHNN and CDR2 SYGVQD (reference sequence). V lost 2 bases, J lost 0 bases, and 16 bases lay in between. CDR3 sequence reads: CASSEEGTPTMNTEAFF. CDR3 coding DNA: TGCGCCAGCAGTGAGGAGGGGACACCAACAATGAACACTGAAGCTTTCTTT.

This clonotype came up many times. The chain couples TRBV27 to TRBJ1-4; a weak D match, TRBD1 (6 bases). The germline V and J ends were trimmed by 3 bases and 1 base, with 15 bases remaining between them. Germline CDR1 and CDR2: MNHEY and SMNVEV (reference sequence). This CDR3 is 17 amino acids long. The CDR3 sequence is CASSLSVPGQTNEKLFF. For the CDR3, the DNA is TGTGCCAGCAGTTTGTCCGTCCCGGGACAAACTAATGAAAAACTGTTTTTT. Combining the CDR3 with reference TRBV27 and TRBJ1-4 gives the whole variable domain EAQVTQNPRYLITVTGKKLTVTCSQNMNHEYMSWYRQDPGLGLRQIYYSMNVEVTDKGDVPEGYKVSRKEKRNFPLILESPSPNQTSLYFCASSLSVPGQTNEKLFFGSGTQLSVL.

This clonotype was counted at least ten times. The chain has TRBV7-2 and TRBJ2-2; the match to TRBD2 covers 8 bases. Germline CDR1 SGHTA, CDR2 FQGNSA. CDR3 length equals 16 residues. With 0 bases clipped from V and 4 bases from J, the junction kept 4 bases outside the gene matches. In DNA form, the CDR3 reads TGTGCCAGCAGCTTAGCTTGGACTAGCTTCACCGGGGAGCTGTTTTTT. It yields the protein CASSLAWTSFTGELFF.

In its sample, this clonotype was seen many times. The chain employs TRBV12-3 or TRBV12-4 and TRBJ2-1; D assignment may be TRBD1 or TRBD2 (5 bases each). CDR3 length equals 12 residues. Between the trimmed V and J ends, which lost 0 bases and 8 bases, there was a span of 5 bases. CDR3 bases: TGTGCCAGCAGTTTAGCGGGACATGAGCAGTTCTTC. This gives the protein CASSLAGHEQFF.

In the case of this clonotype: A read error may explain this, as a much larger clone is one base away. J is TRBJ1-2 and V is TRBV27; 11 bases map to TRBD1. The CDR3 spans 17 residues. From germline, CDR1 is MNHEY and CDR2 SMNVEV (reference sequence). CDR3 sequence reads: CASSRVGDRGITYGDTF. The CDR3, as DNA: TGTGCCAGCAGCCGAGTTGGGGACAGGGGGATAACCTATGGCGACACCTTC.

Ten or more counts support this clonotype. The rearrangement joins TRBV5-1 to TRBJ1-1, with D maybe TRBD1 (6 bases). Germline assignment: CDR1 SGHRS and CDR2 YFSETQ. V was shortened by 4 bases and J by 1 base, with 14 bases between the two germline ends. The length of the CDR3 is 15 residues. DNA for the CDR3: TGCGCCAGCAGCCCAGGGAGAGGGGGGAACACTGAAGCTTTCTTT. Protein: CASSPGRGGNTEAFF.

This clonotype was observed at least ten times. The CDR3 sequence is CASSQGTGELFF. CDR3 in DNA: TGTGCCAGCAGCCAAGGGACCGGGGAGCTGTTTTTT. V usage is TRBV3-1 and J usage is TRBJ2-2; D unresolved. Germline lookup yields CDR1 LGHDT and CDR2 YNNKEL (reference sequence). The CDR3 sequence is 12 residues long. The V gene lost 1 base and the J gene lost 5 bases, with 2 bases spanning the gap.

This clonotype was found many times. This chain connects TRBV5-1 to TRBJ1-1; D unresolved. V was trimmed by 2 bases and J by 6 bases, leaving 14 bases between them. This CDR3 is 14 amino acids long. The germline V gene has CDR1 SGHRS and CDR2 YFSETQ. The CDR3 nucleotides read TGCGCCAGCAGCTTCACCCCGGGTATCGCTGAAGCTTTCTTT. It yields the protein CASSFTPGIAEAFF.

This clonotype has ten or more counts. The gene calls are TRBV5-1 and TRBJ2-1; 11 positions match TRBD1. The CDR3 is 17 amino acids. CDR1 SGHRS and CDR2 YFSETQ come from the germline V gene. The ends lost 4 bases at V and 9 bases at J; junction bases unmatched: 15. The CDR3 DNA reads TGCGCCAGCAGCCCTATCGTCAGGACAGGGGGCACGGGTGAGCAGTTCTTC. It encodes CASSPIVRTGGTGEQFF.

At least ten counts were recorded for this clonotype. The chain recombines TRBV7-9 with TRBJ1-1; a possible D gene is TRBD1 (5 bases). The CDR3 length is 14 residues. Between the trimmed V and J ends, which lost 6 bases and 1 base, there was a span of 12 bases. Germline CDR1 and CDR2: SEHNR and FQNEAQ (reference sequence). CDR3 amino acids: CASRQGTTNTEAFF. CDR3 DNA: TGTGCCAGCAGACAAGGGACGACGAACACTGAAGCTTTCTTT.

This clonotype was seen many times. V usage is TRBV5-1 and J usage is TRBJ2-7; 7 bases fit TRBD1. J lost 2 bases, V lost 4 bases, and 15 bases had no gene match. The length of the CDR3 is 17 residues. The V gene's germline CDR1 is SGHRS and CDR2 YFSETQ. CDR3 loop: CASSIKTTGQNAYEQYF. CDR3 nucleotide sequence: TGCGCCAGCAGCATCAAAACAACGGGACAGAATGCCTACGAGCAGTACTTC.

This clonotype came up many times. J is TRBJ1-1 and V is TRBV12-3 or TRBV12-4, with TRBD1 identical over 7 bases. The V and J ends lost 4 bases and 7 bases, in that order; junction bases with no gene match: 9. There are 14 residues in the CDR3. DNA for the CDR3: TGTGCCAGCAGTTCTCATATTGGGACAGATGAAGCTTTCTTT. Translation: CASSSHIGTDEAFF.

The table lists this clonotype with many counts. The chain is built from TRBV5-1 and TRBJ2-2; 9 nucleotides agree with TRBD2. V shed 3 bases and J 2 bases; nucleotides not matched to a gene: 5. CDR1 is SGHRS and CDR2 is YFSETQ in the germline V gene. This CDR3 contains 16 residues. The CDR3 region is CASSSTAGGNTGELFF. The CDR3 nucleotides are TGCGCCAGCAGCTCCACAGCGGGAGGAAACACCGGGGAGCTGTTTTTT.

Many counts were recorded for this clonotype. The rearrangement links TRBV20-1 to TRBJ2-3; tentative D call: TRBD2 (5 bases). V lost 1 base and J 4 bases, leaving 12 bases between the germline ends. CDR1 and CDR2 from the germline V gene are DFQATT and SNEGSKA (reference sequence). This CDR3 comprises 14 residues. CDR3 protein: CSARALGDSDTQYF. The CDR3 DNA reads as TGCAGTGCTAGAGCCCTGGGAGACTCAGATACGCAGTATTTT.

The sample holds many counts of this clonotype. The chain is built from TRBV11-2 and TRBJ2-7; TRBD2 agrees at 14 bases. V lost 5 bases to trimming and J lost 6 bases; unmatched junction nucleotides: 18. CDR3 length: 19 residues. Germline V lookup: CDR1 SGHAT, CDR2 FQNNGV. CDR3 sequence (DNA): TGTGCCAGCAGCCCACGGGGTCCGGGACTAGCGGGAGAGGGAGGCGAGCAGTACTTC. This encodes CASSPRGPGLAGEGGEQYF.

In this sample, this clonotype turned up many times. The J gene is TRBJ2-1, the V gene TRBV4-2, with D perhaps matching TRBD2 (5 bases). Trimming removed 0 bases from V and 8 bases from J, with 8 bases in between. The CDR3 extends over 13 amino acids. Looked up from germline, CDR1 is LGHNA and CDR2 is YNFKEQ. CDR3 sequence reads: CASSQERVDEQFF. The CDR3 DNA is TGTGCCAGCAGCCAAGAGAGGGTCGATGAGCAGTTCTTC.

This clonotype was seen ten or more times. The rearrangement uses TRBV3-1 and TRBJ1-4; TRBD1 aligns across 7 bases. The V gene's germline CDR1 is LGHDT and CDR2 YNNKEL (reference sequence). CDR3 length: 13 residues. The ends lost 8 bases at V and 4 bases at J; junction bases unmatched: 4. The CDR3 protein is CASANRGNEKLFF. CDR3 coding DNA: TGTGCCAGCGCCAACAGGGGTAATGAAAAACTGTTTTTT.

J is TRBJ2-5 and V is TRBV7-8; 11 bases are shared with TRBD2. The J segment lost 5 bases and the V segment lost 0 bases, leaving 11 bases of the junction unmatched. The germline gives CDR1 SGHVS, CDR2 FQNEAQ. This CDR3 contains 18 residues. CDR3 coding DNA: TGTGCCAGCAGCTTAGCTAGCGGGAGGGCCGGTAGTAGGGAGACCCAGTACTTC. Protein sequence: CASSLASGRAGSRETQYF. The full variable domain, its missing parts supplied by reference TRBV7-8 and TRBJ2-5, is GAGVSQSPRYKVAKRGQDVALRCDPISGHVSLFWYQQALGQGPEFLTYFQNEAQLDKSGLPSDRFFAERPEGSVSTLKIQRTQQEDSAVYLCASSLASGRAGSRETQYFGPGTRLLVL.

A single count supports this clonotype. A read error may explain this, as a much larger clone is one base away. The gene calls are TRBV20-1 and TRBJ1-1; tentative D call: TRBD1 (5 bases). The CDR3 extends over 12 amino acids. V dropped 5 bases and J dropped 6 bases, with 13 bases sitting between them. Germline V gene lookup returns CDR1 DFQATT and CDR2 SNEGSKA (reference sequence). For the CDR3, the DNA is TGCAGTGCTCAAGGACACAACGCTGAAGCTTTCTTT. Residues: CSAQGHNAEAFF.

At least ten counts were recorded for this clonotype. The chain carries TRBV7-2 and TRBJ2-7; maybe TRBD1 (6 bases). CDR3 length equals 13 residues. CDR1 is SGHTA, CDR2 FQGNSA, per germline. Trimming took 3 bases from V and 4 from J, leaving 10 bases between them. As DNA, the CDR3 is TGTGCCAGCAGCTTTGCCAGGGGTTACGAGCAGTACTTC. It is translated as CASSFARGYEQYF.

At least ten counts were recorded for this clonotype. The genes are TRBV4-1 and TRBJ2-5; 8 bases are shared with TRBD1. The CDR3 runs to 16 residues. Germline values: CDR1 MGHRA, CDR2 YSYEKL. Trimming removed 0 bases from V and 2 bases from J; junction bases left unmatched: 5. DNA of the CDR3: TGCGCCAGCAGCCAAGATTCCGGACAGGGACAAGAGACCCAGTACTTC. Its protein is CASSQDSGQGQETQYF.

The sample holds many counts of this clonotype. This CDR3 is CSASHAQNTEAFF. CDR3 bases: TGCAGCGCCTCGCACGCACAGAACACTGAAGCTTTCTTT. This rearrangement joins TRBV29-1 to TRBJ1-1; D uncertain. Germline V lookup: CDR1 SQVTM, CDR2 ANQGSEA. The CDR3 loop spans 13 amino acids. Trimming left V 7 bases short and J 1 base short, with 13 bases between.

For this clonotype: Possible read error: a much larger clone is one base away. The chain recombines TRBV7-9 with TRBJ1-2; no definite D call. Germline V gene lookup returns CDR1 SEHNR and CDR2 FQNEAQ (reference sequence). The CDR3 totals 14 residues. The CDR3 loop is CASSLWEGDNGYPF. Here the CDR3 DNA reads TGTGCCAGCAGCTTATGGGAAGGCGACAATGGCTACCCCTTC. Complete variable domain (other parts from reference TRBV7-9 and TRBJ1-2): DTGVSQNPRHKITKRGQNVTFRCDPISEHNRLYWYRQTLGQGPEFLTYFQNEAQLEKSRLLSDRFSAERPKGSFSTLEIQRTEQGDSAMYLCASSLWEGDNGYPFGSGTRLTVV.

On this clonotype itself: The junction and the germline gene differ at one end; a read error may be behind it. V is TRBV5-1 and J is TRBJ1-2; perhaps TRBD1 as D (5 bases). Germline-derived CDR1 and CDR2 are SGHRS and YFSETQ. The CDR3 has 18 residues. CDR3 region: CASSLPTVLEGANYGDTF. CDR3 bases: TGCGCCAGCAGCTTGCCGACAGTCTTAGAGGGCGCTAACTATGGCGACACCTTC.

The chain has TRBV29-1 and TRBJ2-5, with a possible D match to TRBD2 (5 bases). Trimming left V 2 bases short and J 2 bases short, with 6 bases between. The CDR3 runs to 12 residues. Germline CDR1 and CDR2: SQVTM and ANQGSEA. The CDR3 nucleotides are TGCAGCGTTGAATGGGAGCAAGAGACCCAGTACTTC. Translated, it gives CSVEWEQETQYF.

This clonotype was picked up many times. The chain carries TRBV29-1 and TRBJ1-2; TRBD1 aligns across 9 bases. The V segment lost 6 bases and the J segment 3 bases; nucleotides outside the gene matches: 5. The germline V gene has CDR1 SQVTM and CDR2 ANQGSEA. This CDR3 has 13 amino acids. The CDR3 protein is CSVGDRVDYGYTF. CDR3 in DNA: TGCAGCGTCGGGGACAGGGTGGACTATGGCTACACCTTC.

This clonotype occurred many times. The rearrangement links TRBV14 to TRBJ2-3; no firm D call. Germline V gene lookup returns CDR1 SGHDN and CDR2 FVKESK. Trimming took off 2 bases at V and 6 bases at J, with 18 bases between the two ends. The CDR3 has 16 residues. CDR3 region: CASSQTRNIGSDTQYF. DNA of the CDR3: TGTGCCAGCAGCCAAACGCGCAATATTGGGTCCGATACGCAGTATTTT. Full variable domain (rest looked up from reference TRBV14 and TRBJ2-3): EAGVTQFPSHSVIEKGQTVTLRCDPISGHDNLYWYRRVMGKEIKFLLHFVKESKQDESGMPNNRFLAERTGGTYSTLKVQPAELEDSGVYFCASSQTRNIGSDTQYFGPGTRLTVL.

Many counts were recorded for this clonotype. DNA of the CDR3: TGTGCCAGCAAAGAACGAGGCACAGGCACCATTCAGTACTTC. As protein: CASKERGTGTIQYF. V and J are TRBV12-3 or TRBV12-4 and TRBJ2-4, with D perhaps matching TRBD1 (5 bases). Trimming pared 7 bases from V and 9 bases from J, leaving 19 bases between. There are 14 residues in the CDR3.

Many counts were recorded for this clonotype. The chain recombines TRBV7-2 with TRBJ1-2; D remains unclear. This CDR3 region has 13 residues. Trimming stripped 3 bases from V and 8 bases from J, with 13 bases between. CDR1 is SGHTA and CDR2 is FQGNSA in the germline V gene. CDR3 sequence: CASSLQGLRGYTF. The CDR3 DNA reads TGTGCCAGCAGCTTGCAAGGGCTGCGGGGCTACACCTTC. Filled out from reference TRBV7-2 and TRBJ1-2, the complete variable domain reads GAGVSQSPSNKVTEKGKDVELRCDPISGHTALYWYRQSLGQGLEFLIYFQGNSAPDKSGLPSDRFSAERTGGSVSTLTIQRTQQEDSAVYLCASSLQGLRGYTFGSGTRLTVV.